The 9 T cell receptor beta chains below were found in one sample sequenced in a study of T cell responses to AZD1222 COVID-19 vaccine. TCRdb's copy holds only in-frame clones and misses some; the assay was immunoSEQ multiplex PCR. The sample consists of around 60,000 clones, 85% to 90% of them appearing once. The starting material was peripheral blood, obtained on day 0 of AZD1222 vaccination. These receptors were taken from an adult in good health.

This clone has only a few counts. This rearrangement joins TRBV19 to TRBJ1-5; TRBD1 matches 10 bases. The V gene's germline CDR1 is LNHDA and CDR2 SQIVND (reference sequence). The V gene end was trimmed by 6 bases and the J gene end by 3 bases; junction bases not matched to a gene: 5. CDR3 length: 15 residues. CDR3 DNA sequence: TGTGCCAGTAGGTCGGGACAGGGGTTCAATCAGCCCCAGCATTTT. Amino acid sequence: CASRSGQGFNQPQHF.

The chain couples TRBV5-1 to TRBJ1-1; no clear D gene. V was clipped by 4 bases and J by 8 bases, with 15 bases between them. The CDR3 consists of 13 residues. The germline gives CDR1 SGHRS, CDR2 YFSETQ. This CDR3 is CASSPSLDQEAFF. The CDR3 DNA is TGCGCCAGCAGCCCCTCCTTGGATCAAGAAGCTTTCTTT. The full variable domain, with the rest looked up from reference TRBV5-1 and TRBJ1-1, is KAGVTQTPRYLIKTRGQQVTLSCSPISGHRSVSWYQQTPGQGLQFLFEYFSETQRNKGNFPGRFSGRQFSNSRSEMNVSTLELGDSALYLCASSPSLDQEAFFGQGTRLTVV.

The J gene is TRBJ2-2, the V gene TRBV15, with 7 bases that match TRBD1. V lost 1 base to trimming and J lost 0 bases; unmatched junction nucleotides: 2. Germline assignment: CDR1 LNHNV and CDR2 YYDKDF (reference sequence). The CDR3 is made up of 16 amino acids. The CDR3 region has the DNA TGTGCCACCAGCAGAGCCGGGACAGCGAACACCGGGGAGCTGTTTTTT. It is translated as CATSRAGTANTGELFF.

This clone was detected a few times. V usage is TRBV11-2 and J usage is TRBJ1-1; weak D call: TRBD1 (6 bases). The germline V gene has CDR1 SGHAT and CDR2 FQNNGV. This CDR3 has 15 residues. Trimming left V 2 bases short and J 1 base short, with 11 bases between. The CDR3 DNA is TGTGCCAGCAGCTTAACGGACAGCTCGAACACTGAAGCTTTCTTT. This codes for CASSLTDSSNTEAFF.

This sequence joins TRBV7-9 and TRBJ1-2; D might be TRBD1 (6 bases). The CDR3 contains 14 residues. V was cut by 7 bases and J by 2 bases, with 14 bases left in between. Germline V gene sequence: CDR1 SEHNR, CDR2 FQNEAQ (reference sequence). The CDR3 region has the DNA TGTGCCAGCAACAGAGAGGGGGAGAACTATGGCTACACCTTC. Translating it yields CASNREGENYGYTF.

The chain links TRBV7-9 to TRBJ1-6; D is uncertain. CDR1 is SEHNR and CDR2 is FQNEAQ in the germline V gene (reference sequence). V shed 3 bases and J shed 7 bases, with 10 bases lying between them. The length of the CDR3 is 14 residues. The CDR3 here is CASSFLVGNSPLHF. The CDR3 bases are TGTGCCAGCAGCTTTTTAGTGGGGAATTCACCCCTCCACTTT.

The chain is built from TRBV29-1 and TRBJ1-3; D not resolved. Germline V gene data show CDR1 as SQVTM and CDR2 as ANQGSEA. Deletions cut 4 bases from V and 4 bases from J, with 5 bases between. This CDR3 has 11 residues. The CDR3 nucleotides are TGCAGCGTTGTGCGGGGAAACACCATATATTTT. It codes for CSVVRGNTIYF.

The V call is TRBV3-1 (or the pseudogene TRBV3-2), the J call TRBJ1-2, with 8 bases identical to TRBD1. V was pared by 0 bases and J by 8 bases, with 5 bases of the junction left unmatched. Germline values: CDR1 LGHDT, CDR2 YNNKEL (reference sequence). The CDR3 extends over 14 amino acids. This CDR3 reads CASSQEGQVHGYTF. The CDR3 DNA is TGTGCCAGCAGCCAAGAGGGACAGGTACACGGCTACACCTTC.

V gene TRBV5-6 combines with J gene TRBJ1-5; a possible D gene is TRBD1 (6 bases). CDR1 and CDR2 from the germline V gene are SGHDT and YYEEEE. The CDR3 is made up of 13 amino acids. V was cut by 1 base and J by 15 bases, with 17 bases left in between. The CDR3 here is CASSLHGQGLPHF. The DNA of the CDR3 is TGTGCCAGCAGCTTGCACGGGCAGGGGCTTCCGCATTTT.